This TCR beta chain was sequenced for a study of breast tumors, draining lymph nodes, adjacent tissues. Axillary draining lymph nodes of breast cancer patients supplied the node samples. The CDR3 is 14 amino acids. CDR1 DFQATT and CDR2 SNEGSKA come from the germline V gene (reference sequence). Trimming removed 3 bases at V and 7 bases at J, with 13 bases between. Each CDR3 protein gets one entry after TCRdb re-called the multiplex PCR reads with MiXCR. Of some 250,000 distinct CDR3 sequences in the sample, roughly a third were seen once. The chain has TRBV20-1 and TRBJ1-6; tentative D call: TRBD1 (5 bases). This receptor was identified in a female donor with breast cancer. Some clones in this sample may be carry-over from other donors' samples. Sequencing was performed on axillary lymph node tissue. The CDR3 coding sequence is TGCAGTGCTAGGGGCGGGGCTCACAATTCACCCCTCCACTTT. Its translation is CSARGGAHNSPLHF.